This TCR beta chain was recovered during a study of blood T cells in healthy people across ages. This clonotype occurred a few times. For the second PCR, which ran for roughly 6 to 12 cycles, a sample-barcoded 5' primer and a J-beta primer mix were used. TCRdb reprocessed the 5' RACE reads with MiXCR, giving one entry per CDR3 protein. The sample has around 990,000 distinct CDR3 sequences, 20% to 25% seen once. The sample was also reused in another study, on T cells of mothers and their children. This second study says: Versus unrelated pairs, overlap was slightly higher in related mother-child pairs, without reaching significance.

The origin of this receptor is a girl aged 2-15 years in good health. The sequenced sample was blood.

The CDR3 here is CASSLPLEAFF. The CDR3 nucleotides are TGTGCCAGCAGCTTACCCCTTGAAGCTTTCTTT. The V gene is TRBV7-9, the J gene TRBJ1-1; D not resolved. The CDR3 runs to 11 residues. CDR1 SEHNR and CDR2 FQNEAQ come from the germline V gene (reference sequence). V shed 2 bases and J shed 7 bases, with 5 bases lying between them.